This passage covers 23 T cell receptor beta chains from one sample sequenced in a study of T cells in Graves' hyperthyroidism and ophthalmopathy. Researchers took RNA transcripts and amplified the TCR beta CDR3 regions from them. A set of HTBI primers served as the primers for a first-round RT-PCR of the TCR CDR3. MiXCR was run by TCRdb on the multiplex PCR reads, yielding one entry per CDR3 protein. The table includes roughly 420,000 distinct CDR3 sequences, approximately 14% detected once. The specimen was blood. The receptor set was obtained from a woman aged 18-29 years with Graves' hyperthyroidism.

This clonotype was detected many times. V and J are TRBV2 and TRBJ2-5; D gene uncertain. CDR1 is SNHLY, CDR2 FYNNEI, per germline. The CDR3 contains 13 residues. V was clipped by 4 bases and J by 1 base, with 7 bases between them. CDR3 protein: CASSGPSQETQYF. The CDR3 bases are TGTGCCAGCAGTGGCCCAAGCCAAGAGACCCAGTACTTC.

The chain is built from TRBV2 and TRBJ2-7; 8 bases align to TRBD2. V dropped 1 base and J dropped 2; count of bases not matched to a gene: 1. The CDR3 length is 14 residues. Germline CDR1 reads SNHLY; CDR2 reads FYNNEI. CDR3 in DNA: TGTGCCAGCAGTGAAGGGGGACTAGCCTACGAGCAGTACTTC. Encoded protein: CASSEGGLAYEQYF.

This clonotype showed up many times. V usage is TRBV20-1 and J usage is TRBJ2-3, with TRBD2 as a possible D gene (7 bases). The CDR3 has 15 residues. CDR1 and CDR2 from the germline V gene are DFQATT and SNEGSKA (reference sequence). Between the trimmed V and J ends, which lost 0 bases and 5 bases, there was a span of 15 bases. CDR3 sequence: CSARDSGFRGDTQYF. The CDR3 DNA sequence: TGCAGTGCTAGAGATAGCGGGTTCAGGGGAGATACGCAGTATTTT.

This clonotype has only a few counts. The DNA of the CDR3 is TGTGCCAGCAGCCAACCCAAAAGCGGCACAGATACGCAGTATTTT. Its protein is CASSQPKSGTDTQYF. V usage is TRBV3-1 and J usage is TRBJ2-3; D gene uncertain. Germline values: CDR1 LGHDT, CDR2 YNNKEL (reference sequence). The CDR3 has 15 amino acids. V dropped 2 bases and J dropped 1 base, with 10 bases sitting between them.

This clonotype has at least ten counts. J is TRBJ2-7 and V is TRBV5-1, with D possibly matching TRBD2 (6 bases). This CDR3 has 13 residues. The germline V and J ends were trimmed by 7 bases and 2 bases, with 13 bases remaining between them. Germline CDR1 SGHRS, CDR2 YFSETQ. DNA for the CDR3: TGCGCCAGCCACGCGGGGCCGGCCTACGAGCAGTACTTC. Translated, it gives CASHAGPAYEQYF.

This clonotype has a count of ten or more. The chain links TRBV3-1 to TRBJ1-5, with D tentatively TRBD1 (6 bases). The CDR3 length is 11 residues. Germline V gene lookup returns CDR1 LGHDT and CDR2 YNNKEL (reference sequence). Trimming took 4 bases from V and 13 from J, leaving 11 bases between them. The CDR3 loop reads CASSPRGKQHF. CDR3 nucleotides: TGTGCCAGCAGCCCCAGGGGAAAGCAGCATTTT. The complete variable domain, with remaining parts taken from reference TRBV3-1 and TRBJ1-5, reads DTAVSQTPKYLVTQMGNDKSIKCEQNLGHDTMYWYKQDSKKFLKIMFSYNNKELIINETVPNRFSPKSPDKAHLNLHINSLELGDSAVYFCASSPRGKQHFGDGTRLSIL.

This clonotype has more than one count but fewer than ten. Since a much larger clone is just one base distant, this may be a read error. V is TRBV10-3 and J is TRBJ2-1; possibly TRBD2 for D (6 bases). Trimming left V 10 bases short and J 5 bases short, with 21 bases between. Germline loops: CDR1 ENHRY, CDR2 SYGVKD. The CDR3 spans 15 residues. CDR3 loop: CATSGSGQGDNEQFF. The CDR3 bases are TGTGCCACCAGCGGGTCCGGCCAGGGTGACAATGAGCAGTTCTTC.

There are many counts of this clonotype. This chain connects TRBV27 to TRBJ2-5; D tentatively reads TRBD1 or TRBD2 (5 bases each). The germline CDR1 and CDR2 sequences are MNHEY and SMNVEV (reference sequence). The CDR3 is 17 amino acids. Trimming shortened V by 5 bases and J by 5 bases, and 24 bases separated the two germline ends. In DNA form, the CDR3 reads TGTGCCAGCAGTCCTTCCGGGACGGCAGTTTTGGGGGAGACCCAGTACTTC. Translated: CASSPSGTAVLGETQYF.

V is TRBV11-2 and J is TRBJ2-3, with 12 bases lining up with TRBD1. The germline CDR1 and CDR2 sequences are SGHAT and FQNNGV. V was clipped by 5 bases and J by 7 bases; unmatched bases: 10. This CDR3 comprises 16 residues. The CDR3 reads CASSQRSGQGANTQYF. The CDR3 DNA reads as TGTGCCAGCAGCCAAAGGTCGGGACAGGGGGCAAATACGCAGTATTTT.

This clonotype was counted many times. The V gene is TRBV30, the J gene TRBJ1-5; possibly TRBD1 for D (5 bases). Germline values: CDR1 GTSNPN, CDR2 SVGIG (reference sequence). V lost 0 bases to trimming and J lost 0 bases, with 12 bases between them. The CDR3 is 16 residues long. The CDR3: CAWSVPGPYSNQPQHF. The CDR3 DNA sequence: TGTGCCTGGAGTGTCCCGGGGCCTTATAGCAATCAGCCCCAGCATTTT.

A note on this clonotype: This may come from a read error, since a much larger clone is one base off. CDR3 sequence reads: CSAGYWGRQPQHF. CDR3 DNA sequence: TGCAGTGCTGGGTATTGGGGCAGACAGCCCCAGCATTTT. This chain joins TRBV20-1 and TRBJ1-5; D is possibly TRBD1 (5 bases). Deletions cut 5 bases from V and 7 bases from J, with 15 bases between. The germline gives CDR1 DFQATT, CDR2 SNEGSKA (reference sequence). The CDR3 sequence is 13 residues long.

The sample holds a few counts of this clonotype. V and J are TRBV20-1 and TRBJ1-3, with 8 nucleotides matching TRBD1. The germline V gene encodes CDR1 DFQATT and CDR2 SNEGSKA (reference sequence). This CDR3 contains 16 residues. The trim removed 0 bases at V and 8 bases at J, leaving 12 bases unmatched. The CDR3 nucleotides read TGCAGTGCTAGAGATCAAGGCACAGGGGGACGTGACACCATATATTTT. This translates into CSARDQGTGGRDTIYF.

This clonotype was counted ten times or more. V gene TRBV5-1 combines with J gene TRBJ2-7, with TRBD2 matching over 11 bases. CDR3 length: 15 residues. J lost 5 bases, V lost 4 bases, and 8 bases had no gene match. From germline, CDR1 is SGHRS and CDR2 YFSETQ. The CDR3 region is CASSAVVAGGHEQYF. CDR3 in DNA: TGCGCCAGCAGCGCCGTCGTAGCGGGAGGGCACGAGCAGTACTTC. Combining the CDR3 with reference TRBV5-1 and TRBJ2-7 gives the whole variable domain KAGVTQTPRYLIKTRGQQVTLSCSPISGHRSVSWYQQTPGQGLQFLFEYFSETQRNKGNFPGRFSGRQFSNSRSEMNVSTLELGDSALYLCASSAVVAGGHEQYFGPGTRLTVT.

This clonotype was counted ten times or more. The V gene is TRBV19, the J gene TRBJ1-1; possible D gene TRBD1, 6 bases. Trimming removed 0 bases from V and 2 bases from J, with 13 bases in between. Germline values: CDR1 LNHDA, CDR2 SQIVND (reference sequence). The CDR3 is made up of 16 amino acids. The CDR3 nucleotides read TGTGCCAGTAGTATAGATAGGGCAGGGGAAAACACTGAAGCTTTCTTT. Amino acid sequence: CASSIDRAGENTEAFF.

In its sample, this clonotype was seen once. A single base separates this from a much larger clone, so it may be a read error. The chain employs TRBV7-3 and TRBJ1-1, with a possible D match to TRBD1 (5 bases). The CDR3 consists of 15 residues. The V end lost 8 bases, the J end lost 0 bases, and 16 bases lay between the germline ends. Germline values: CDR1 SGHTA, CDR2 FQGTGA. The CDR3 DNA reads as TGTGCCAGCGGCATGACAGATTCGCTGAACACTGAAGCTTTCTTT. Protein: CASGMTDSLNTEAFF.

There are many counts of this clonotype. The chain uses TRBV7-9 and TRBJ2-1, with D perhaps TRBD1 or TRBD2 (5 bases each). The CDR3 contains 16 residues. Trimming pared 2 bases from V and 0 bases from J, leaving 11 bases between. Germline V CDR1 and CDR2: SEHNR, FQNEAQ (reference sequence). In DNA, the CDR3 is TGTGCCAGCAGCTTACGGGACCGGAGCTCCTACAATGAGCAGTTCTTC. This codes for CASSLRDRSSYNEQFF.

This clonotype was seen many times. In nucleotides, the CDR3 is TGTGCCAGCAGTGAAGCCTTCGATTATGGCTACACCTTC. Translating it yields CASSEAFDYGYTF. The chain carries TRBV2 and TRBJ1-2; no reliable D call. V shed 0 bases and J shed 5 bases, with 7 bases lying between them. Germline CDR1 and CDR2: SNHLY and FYNNEI. The CDR3 has 13 residues.

Comments on this clonotype: A read error may produce the germline difference seen at one junction end. This chain links TRBV24-1 with TRBJ1-3; TRBD1 might be the D (5 bases). The germline V gene has CDR1 KGHDR and CDR2 SFDVKD. The CDR3 length is 15 residues. The CDR3 loop reads CATSDGTVSENTIYF. CDR3 DNA sequence: TGTGCCACCAGTGACGGGACGGTCTCTGAAAACACCATATATTTT.

This clonotype was observed many times. The chain carries TRBV20-1 and TRBJ2-1; D possibly matches TRBD1 or TRBD2 (5 bases each). V lost 3 bases and J lost 0, with 9 bases in between. Germline V CDR1 and CDR2: DFQATT, SNEGSKA (reference sequence). This CDR3 is 14 amino acids long. Here the CDR3 reads CSARGGGSYNEQFF. The CDR3 DNA sequence: TGCAGTGCTAGGGGTGGGGGCTCCTACAATGAGCAGTTCTTC.

This clonotype appeared a few times. The V call is TRBV6-2 or TRBV6-3, the J call TRBJ2-1; D gene unclear. The CDR3 runs to 12 residues. Germline V CDR1 and CDR2: MNHEY, SVGEGT. V shed 2 bases and J shed 7 bases, with 6 bases lying between them. CDR3 loop: CASSYLINEQFF. The CDR3 DNA sequence: TGTGCCAGCAGTTACCTAATTAATGAGCAGTTCTTC.

The V gene is TRBV7-9, the J gene TRBJ2-5, with 10 bases that match TRBD2. The V and J ends lost 4 bases and 5 bases, in that order; junction bases with no gene match: 7. CDR3 size: 15 residues. From germline, CDR1 is SEHNR and CDR2 FQNEAQ (reference sequence). CDR3 protein: CASSSILAGRETQYF. CDR3 in DNA: TGTGCCAGCAGCTCAATACTAGCGGGACGGGAGACCCAGTACTTC.

In its sample, this clonotype was seen many times. The CDR3 bases are TGTGCCAGCAGTTTATTATGGGACAGCTATGGCTACACCTTC. As protein: CASSLLWDSYGYTF. The gene calls are TRBV12-3 or TRBV12-4 and TRBJ1-2; 7 bases map to TRBD1. Germline trimming cut 2 bases from V and 4 bases from J; bases unmatched to any gene: 4. There are 14 residues in the CDR3.

The chain links TRBV2 to TRBJ2-5; the match to TRBD1 covers 9 bases. Losses at the gene ends were 4 bases for V and 3 bases for J; bases not matched to a gene: 12. CDR3 length equals 17 residues. Germline V gene data show CDR1 as SNHLY and CDR2 as FYNNEI. DNA for the CDR3: TGTGCCAGCAGTGCCGCCCGGGACAGGGAATTGGAAGAGACCCAGTACTTC. Translated, it gives CASSAARDRELEETQYF.